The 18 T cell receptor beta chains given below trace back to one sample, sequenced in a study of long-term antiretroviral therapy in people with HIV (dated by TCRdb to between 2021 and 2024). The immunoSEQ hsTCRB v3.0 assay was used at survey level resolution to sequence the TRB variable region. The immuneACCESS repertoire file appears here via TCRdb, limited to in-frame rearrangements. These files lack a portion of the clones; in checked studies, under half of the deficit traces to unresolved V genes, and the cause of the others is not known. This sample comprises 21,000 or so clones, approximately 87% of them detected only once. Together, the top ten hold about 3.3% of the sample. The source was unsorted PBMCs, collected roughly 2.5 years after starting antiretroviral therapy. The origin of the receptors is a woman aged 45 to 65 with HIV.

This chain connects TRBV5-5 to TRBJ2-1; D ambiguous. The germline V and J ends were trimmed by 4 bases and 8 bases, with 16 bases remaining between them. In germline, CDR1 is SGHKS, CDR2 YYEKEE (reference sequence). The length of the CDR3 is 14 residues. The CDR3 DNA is TGTGCCAGCAGCCACACGGAGCGAGAGGATGAGCAGTTCTTC. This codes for CASSHTEREDEQFF.

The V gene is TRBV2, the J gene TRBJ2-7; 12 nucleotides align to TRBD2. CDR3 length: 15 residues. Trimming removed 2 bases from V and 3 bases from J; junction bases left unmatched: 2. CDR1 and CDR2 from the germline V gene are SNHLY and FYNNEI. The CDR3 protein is CASSERTSGNYEQYF. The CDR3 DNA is TGTGCCAGCAGTGAACGGACTAGCGGGAACTACGAGCAGTACTTC.

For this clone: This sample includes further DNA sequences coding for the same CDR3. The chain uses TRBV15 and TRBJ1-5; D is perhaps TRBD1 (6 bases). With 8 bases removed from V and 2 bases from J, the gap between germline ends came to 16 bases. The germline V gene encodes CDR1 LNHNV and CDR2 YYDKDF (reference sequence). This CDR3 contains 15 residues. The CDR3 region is CATATQGGGNQPQHF. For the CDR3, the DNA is TGTGCCACCGCTACACAGGGAGGAGGCAATCAGCCCCAGCATTTT.

CDR3 DNA: TGTGCCATCAAGGGACCACCGGACACCGGGGAGCTGTTTTTT. This encodes CAIKGPPDTGELFF. This chain joins TRBV10-3 and TRBJ2-2; either TRBD1 or TRBD2 may supply D (5 bases each). The germline V gene encodes CDR1 ENHRY and CDR2 SYGVKD. The CDR3 is 14 residues long. Deletions cut 7 bases from V and 3 bases from J, with 12 bases between.

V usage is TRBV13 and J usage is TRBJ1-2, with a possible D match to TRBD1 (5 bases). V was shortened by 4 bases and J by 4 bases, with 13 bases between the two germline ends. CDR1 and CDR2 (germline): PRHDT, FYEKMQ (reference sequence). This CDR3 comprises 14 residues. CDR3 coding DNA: TGTGCCAGCAGCTCCGCCGGACAAACCTATGGCTACACCTTC. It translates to CASSSAGQTYGYTF.

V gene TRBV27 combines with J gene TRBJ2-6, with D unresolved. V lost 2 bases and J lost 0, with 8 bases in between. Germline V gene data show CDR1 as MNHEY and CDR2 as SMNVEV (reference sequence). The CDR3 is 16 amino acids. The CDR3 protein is CASSLKPYSGANVLTF. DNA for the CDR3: TGTGCCAGCAGTTTAAAGCCCTACTCTGGGGCCAACGTCCTGACTTTC.

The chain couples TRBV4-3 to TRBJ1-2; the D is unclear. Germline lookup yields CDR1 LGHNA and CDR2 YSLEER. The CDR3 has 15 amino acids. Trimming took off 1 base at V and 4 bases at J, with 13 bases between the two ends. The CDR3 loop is CASSQVVQASYGYTF. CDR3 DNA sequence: TGCGCCAGCAGCCAAGTAGTTCAGGCGAGCTATGGCTACACCTTC.

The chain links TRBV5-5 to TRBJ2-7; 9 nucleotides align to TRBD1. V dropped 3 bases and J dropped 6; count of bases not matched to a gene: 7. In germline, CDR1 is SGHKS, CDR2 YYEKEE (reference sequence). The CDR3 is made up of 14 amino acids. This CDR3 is CASSWGQGLSEQYF. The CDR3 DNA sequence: TGTGCCAGCAGCTGGGGACAGGGATTGAGCGAGCAGTACTTC.

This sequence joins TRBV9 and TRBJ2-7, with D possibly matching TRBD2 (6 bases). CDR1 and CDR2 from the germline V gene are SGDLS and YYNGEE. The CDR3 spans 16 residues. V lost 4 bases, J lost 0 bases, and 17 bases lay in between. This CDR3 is CASSSQAAGSSYEQYF. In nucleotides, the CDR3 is TGTGCCAGCAGCTCTCAGGCAGCCGGGAGCTCCTACGAGCAGTACTTC.

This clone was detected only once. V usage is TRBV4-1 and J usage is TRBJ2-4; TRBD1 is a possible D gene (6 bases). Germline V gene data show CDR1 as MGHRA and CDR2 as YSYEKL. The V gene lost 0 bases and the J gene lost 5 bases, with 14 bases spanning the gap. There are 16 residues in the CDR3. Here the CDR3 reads CASSQEGQGLENIQYF. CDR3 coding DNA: TGCGCCAGCAGCCAAGAGGGGCAGGGGCTGGAAAACATTCAGTACTTC.

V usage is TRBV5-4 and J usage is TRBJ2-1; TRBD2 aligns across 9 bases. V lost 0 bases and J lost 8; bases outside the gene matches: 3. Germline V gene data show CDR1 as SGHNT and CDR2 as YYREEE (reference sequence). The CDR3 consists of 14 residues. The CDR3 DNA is TGTGCCAGCAGCTTGGGCGGGAGGGTCGATGAGCAGTTCTTC. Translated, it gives CASSLGGRVDEQFF.

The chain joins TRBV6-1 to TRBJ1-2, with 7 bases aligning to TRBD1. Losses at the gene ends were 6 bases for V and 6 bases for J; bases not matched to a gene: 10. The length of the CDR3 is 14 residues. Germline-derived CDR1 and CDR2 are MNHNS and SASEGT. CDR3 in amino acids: CASSPKVGGNGYTF. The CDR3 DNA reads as TGTGCCAGCAGCCCAAAGGTAGGGGGCAATGGCTACACCTTC.

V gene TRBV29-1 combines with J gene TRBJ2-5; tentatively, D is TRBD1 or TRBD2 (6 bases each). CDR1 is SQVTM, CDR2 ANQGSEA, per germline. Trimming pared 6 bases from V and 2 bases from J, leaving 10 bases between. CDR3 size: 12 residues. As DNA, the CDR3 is TGCAGCGTGGGGGGCATACAAGAGACCCAGTACTTC. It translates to CSVGGIQETQYF.

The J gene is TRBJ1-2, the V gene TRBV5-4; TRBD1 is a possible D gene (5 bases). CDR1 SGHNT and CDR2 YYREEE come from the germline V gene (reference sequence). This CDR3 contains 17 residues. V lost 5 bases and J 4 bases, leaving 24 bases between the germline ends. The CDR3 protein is CASSSIAGAANFYGYTF. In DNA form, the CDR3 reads TGTGCCAGCAGTTCAATAGCTGGGGCCGCTAATTTCTATGGCTACACCTTC. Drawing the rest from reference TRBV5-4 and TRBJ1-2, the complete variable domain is ETGVTQSPTHLIKTRGQQVTLRCSSQSGHNTVSWYQQALGQGPQFIFQYYREEENGRGNFPPRFSGLQFPNYSSELNVNALELDDSALYLCASSSIAGAANFYGYTFGSGTRLTVV.

The CDR3 DNA is TGTGCCAGCAGTGAACGGGGGTTGGACACTGAAGCTTTCTTT. It is translated as CASSERGLDTEAFF. The gene calls are TRBV6-1 and TRBJ1-1; possible D gene TRBD1, 5 bases. This CDR3 region has 14 residues. Between the trimmed V and J ends, which lost 2 bases and 3 bases, there was a span of 10 bases. The germline V gene encodes CDR1 MNHNS and CDR2 SASEGT.

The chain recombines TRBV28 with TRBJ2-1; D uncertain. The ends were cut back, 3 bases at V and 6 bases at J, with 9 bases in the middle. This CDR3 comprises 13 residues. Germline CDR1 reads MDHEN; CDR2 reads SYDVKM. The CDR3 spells CASSFVDLNEQFF. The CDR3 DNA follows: TGTGCCAGCAGTTTCGTGGACCTCAATGAGCAGTTCTTC.

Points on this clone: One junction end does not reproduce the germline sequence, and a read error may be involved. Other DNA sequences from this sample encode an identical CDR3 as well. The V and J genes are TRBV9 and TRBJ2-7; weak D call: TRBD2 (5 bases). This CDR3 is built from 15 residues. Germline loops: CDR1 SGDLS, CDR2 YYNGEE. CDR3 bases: TGTGCCAGTAGCGTAGATAACTCCCCCGTCTACGAGCAGTACTTC. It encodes CASSVDNSPVYEQYF. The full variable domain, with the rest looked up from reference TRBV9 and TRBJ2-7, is DSGVTQTPKHLITATGQRVTLRCSPRSGDLSVYWYQQSLDQGLQFLIQYYNGEERAKGNILERFSAQQFPDLHSELNLSSLELGDSALYFCASSVDNSPVYEQYFGPGTRLTVT.

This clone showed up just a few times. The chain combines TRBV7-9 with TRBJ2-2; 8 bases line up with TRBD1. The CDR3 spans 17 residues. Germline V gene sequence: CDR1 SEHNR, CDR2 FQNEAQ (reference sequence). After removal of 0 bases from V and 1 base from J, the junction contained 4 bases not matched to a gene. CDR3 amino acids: CASSLARQGRNTGELFF. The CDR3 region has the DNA TGTGCCAGCAGCTTAGCCCGACAGGGGAGGAACACCGGGGAGCTGTTTTTT.